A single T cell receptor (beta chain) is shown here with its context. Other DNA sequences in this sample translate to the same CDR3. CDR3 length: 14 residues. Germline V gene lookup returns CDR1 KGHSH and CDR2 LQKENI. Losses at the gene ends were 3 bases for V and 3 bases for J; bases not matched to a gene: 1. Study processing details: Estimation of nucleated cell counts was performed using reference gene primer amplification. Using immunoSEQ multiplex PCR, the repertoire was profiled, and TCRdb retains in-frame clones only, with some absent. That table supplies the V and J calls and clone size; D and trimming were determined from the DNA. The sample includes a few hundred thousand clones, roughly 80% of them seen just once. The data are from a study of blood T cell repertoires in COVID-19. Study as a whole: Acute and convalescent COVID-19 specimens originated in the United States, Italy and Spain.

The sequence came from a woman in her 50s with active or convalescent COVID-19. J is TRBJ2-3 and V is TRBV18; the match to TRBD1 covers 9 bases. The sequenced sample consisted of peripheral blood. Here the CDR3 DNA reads TGTGCCAGCTCACCGGGACAGGGAACAGATACGCAGTATTTT. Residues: CASSPGQGTDTQYF.